Presented here are 13 T cell receptor beta chains from one specimen sequenced in a study of T cells in Graves' hyperthyroidism and ophthalmopathy (dated by TCRdb to the late 2010s). To prepare the library, multiplex PCR was applied. Sequencing took place on an Illumina HiSeq 2000. TCR beta CDR3 regions were amplified from RNA transcripts. The first round of RT-PCR for the TCR CDR3 was performed with the HTBI primer set and the Qiagen OneStep RT-PCR kit. TCRdb redid the processing of the public reads, applying fastp at Q25 and MiXCR, and retained in-frame beta chains. Rows with a matching CDR3 protein are joined into one entry that keeps the most common DNA and genes. The sample data list about 410,000 distinct CDR3 sequences, and around 15% of these were observed just once. The ten top clones hold approximately 13% of the sample. The specimen was blood. These receptors all stem from a man aged 18 to 30 with Graves' ophthalmopathy.

This clonotype was picked up many times. V usage is TRBV30 and J usage is TRBJ1-1; no reliable D call. The CDR3 spans 13 residues. Germline CDR1 reads GTSNPN; CDR2 reads SVGIG (reference sequence). Trimming cost V 4 bases and J 3 bases, with 12 bases left between them. CDR3 nucleotides: TGTGCCTGGAACAAGGGTCCGGACACTGAAGCTTTCTTT. This gives the protein CAWNKGPDTEAFF.

This clonotype was counted ten times or more. This chain connects TRBV6-2 or TRBV6-3 to TRBJ2-5; the match to TRBD2 covers 9 bases. The CDR3 is 15 amino acids. The J segment lost 2 bases and the V segment lost 4 bases, leaving 5 bases of the junction unmatched. CDR1 is MNHEY, CDR2 SVGEGT, per germline. The CDR3 sequence is CASSSPTSGQETQYF. DNA for the CDR3: TGTGCCAGCAGTTCCCCGACTAGCGGACAAGAGACCCAGTACTTC.

This clonotype was counted many times. The chain combines TRBV29-1 with TRBJ1-2; D ambiguous. The ends were cut back, 5 bases at V and 3 bases at J, with 16 bases in the middle. The CDR3 contains 14 residues. Looked up from germline, CDR1 is SQVTM and CDR2 is ANQGSEA. The CDR3 region has the DNA TGCAGCGTTTCGGGGAGGATTACGGACTATGGCTACACCTTC. Its protein product is CSVSGRITDYGYTF.

In its sample, this clonotype was seen many times. The V and J genes are TRBV7-8 and TRBJ2-7; 7 bases fit TRBD1. CDR1 and CDR2 (germline): SGHVS, FQNEAQ. Trimming at V came to 7 bases and at J to 2 bases, leaving 5 bases not matched to a gene. The CDR3 is 13 residues long. The CDR3 DNA sequence: TGTGCCAGCACCCTGGGACAGACCTACGAGCAGTACTTC. Translation: CASTLGQTYEQYF. The entire variable domain, with the rest obtained from reference TRBV7-8 and TRBJ2-7, is as follows: GAGVSQSPRYKVAKRGQDVALRCDPISGHVSLFWYQQALGQGPEFLTYFQNEAQLDKSGLPSDRFFAERPEGSVSTLKIQRTQQEDSAVYLCASTLGQTYEQYFGPGTRLTVT.

This clonotype was seen many times. The rearrangement joins TRBV7-3 to TRBJ2-1; D call uncertain. From germline, CDR1 is SGHTA and CDR2 FQGTGA. The CDR3 has 13 residues. Trimming left V 5 bases short and J 3 bases short, with 8 bases between. The CDR3 reads CASSPQGYNEQFF. For the CDR3, the DNA is TGTGCCAGCAGCCCGCAAGGCTACAATGAGCAGTTCTTC.

The table lists this clonotype with many counts. The V gene is TRBV12-3 or TRBV12-4, the J gene TRBJ2-3; D not resolved. V was cut by 1 base and J by 0 bases, with 8 bases left in between. The CDR3 length is 15 residues. This CDR3 is CASSLVLGSTDTQYF. In DNA form, the CDR3 reads TGTGCCAGCAGTTTAGTTCTCGGGAGCACAGATACGCAGTATTTT.

This clonotype has at least ten counts. The gene calls are TRBV12-3 or TRBV12-4 and TRBJ2-3; perhaps TRBD1 as D (6 bases). This CDR3 is 15 amino acids long. Deletions cut 3 bases from V and 4 bases from J, with 14 bases between. CDR3: CASSFGQRGADTQYF. The CDR3, as DNA: TGTGCCAGCAGTTTTGGACAGAGGGGAGCAGATACGCAGTATTTT.

The sample holds many counts of this clonotype. This rearrangement joins TRBV11-2 to TRBJ2-3; D might be TRBD2 (7 bases). Germline-derived CDR1 and CDR2 are SGHAT and FQNNGV. V lost 4 bases, J lost 5 bases, and 16 bases lay in between. The CDR3 extends over 15 amino acids. The CDR3 sequence: CASSSSGGGLDTQYF. DNA of the CDR3: TGTGCCAGCAGCTCCTCTGGGGGGGGCTTAGATACGCAGTATTTT. Complete variable domain (other parts from reference TRBV11-2 and TRBJ2-3): EAGVAQSPRYKIIEKRQSVAFWCNPISGHATLYWYQQILGQGPKLLIQFQNNGVVDDSQLPKDRFSAERLKGVDSTLKIQPAKLEDSAVYLCASSSSGGGLDTQYFGPGTRLTVL.

The J gene is TRBJ2-5, the V gene TRBV25-1; the D call may be TRBD1 or TRBD2 (5 bases each). Trimming cost V 4 bases and J 5 bases, with 17 bases left between them. Germline CDR1 and CDR2: MGHDK and SYGVNS. The CDR3 covers 15 residues. The CDR3 protein is CASSGGNRPRETQYF. DNA for the CDR3: TGTGCCAGCAGTGGGGGGAACAGGCCCCGGGAGACCCAGTACTTC.

Remarks on this clonotype: No conserved phenylalanine or tryptophan ends this CDR3, so it is likely a read error. The chain is built from TRBV6-2 or TRBV6-3 and TRBJ1-1; 8 bases are shared with TRBD1. After removal of 7 bases from V and 6 bases from J, the junction contained 16 bases not matched to a gene. Germline V gene lookup returns CDR1 MNHEY and CDR2 SVGEGT. This CDR3 has 16 residues. CDR3 DNA: TGTGCCAGCACTCCAGGCCAGGGGGCGCGCAGGGCTGAAGCTTTCATT. This codes for CASTPGQGARRAEAFI.

As concerns this clonotype: A clone one base away is much larger, so this may be a read error. The J gene is TRBJ2-5, the V gene TRBV5-1; maybe TRBD2 (6 bases). The CDR3 spans 16 residues. The germline V gene encodes CDR1 SGHRS and CDR2 YFSETQ. Trimming pared 4 bases from V and 5 bases from J, leaving 21 bases between. In DNA form, the CDR3 reads TGCGCCAGCAGCATGGAGGGTGTAGGGCCGGCGGAGACCCAGTACTTC. This codes for CASSMEGVGPAETQYF.

This clonotype was seen ten or more times. The V call is TRBV20-1, the J call TRBJ2-1, with 12 bases matching TRBD2. The length of the CDR3 is 16 residues. Germline CDR1 is DFQATT and CDR2 is SNEGSKA (reference sequence). The ends lost 1 base at V and 7 bases at J; junction bases unmatched: 8. DNA for the CDR3: TGCAGTGCTAGAGTAGCTAGCGGGGGGGGCGTGAATGAGCAGTTCTTC. Its translation: CSARVASGGGVNEQFF.

This clonotype was detected many times. The rearrangement uses TRBV11-2 and TRBJ2-5, with D possibly called TRBD1 or TRBD2 (7 bases each). V lost 7 bases, J lost 9 bases, and 21 bases lay in between. The CDR3 contains 14 residues. Germline V lookup: CDR1 SGHAT, CDR2 FQNNGV. CDR3 sequence reads: CASTGGAGAPAQYF. The CDR3 DNA reads as TGTGCCAGCACAGGGGGGGCAGGGGCCCCCGCCCAGTACTTC.